The 12 T cell receptor beta chains below come from one sample, sequenced in a study of T cell responses to AZD1222 COVID-19 vaccine. Sequenced by immunoSEQ multiplex PCR; TCRdb stores in-frame clones only, minus some. This table has 250,000 to 300,000 clones, approximately 94% appearing once. Here the sequenced sample was peripheral blood, taken 28 days after the second AZD1222 dose. The source of these receptors is an adult who received the AZD1222 COVID-19 vaccine.

The chain couples TRBV5-5 to TRBJ2-1; tentatively, D is TRBD1 or TRBD2 (5 bases each). CDR1 is SGHKS, CDR2 YYEKEE, per germline (reference sequence). V was cut by 0 bases and J by 0 bases, with 10 bases left in between. The CDR3 consists of 16 residues. CDR3 in DNA: TGTGCCAGCAGCTTGGCGGTGGGACGCTCCTACAATGAGCAGTTCTTC. It specifies CASSLAVGRSYNEQFF. Complete variable domain (other parts from reference TRBV5-5 and TRBJ2-1): DAGVTQSPTHLIKTRGQQVTLRCSPISGHKSVSWYQQVLGQGPQFIFQYYEKEERGRGNFPDRFSARQFPNYSSELNVNALLLGDSALYLCASSLAVGRSYNEQFFGPGTRLTVL.

The V gene is TRBV5-4, the J gene TRBJ1-1, with TRBD1 matching 8 bases. This CDR3 spans 15 amino acids. V shed 7 bases and J 3 bases; nucleotides not matched to a gene: 11. Germline CDR1 SGHNT, CDR2 YYREEE (reference sequence). The CDR3 reads CASASLDRVDTEAFF. In DNA form, the CDR3 reads TGTGCCAGCGCCTCCCTGGACAGGGTCGACACTGAAGCTTTCTTT.

This clone showed up just once. V is TRBV12-5 and J is TRBJ2-1, with TRBD1 matching 7 bases. The CDR3 contains 14 residues. Germline values: CDR1 LGHNT, CDR2 FRNRAP. V was clipped by 3 bases and J by 4 bases; unmatched bases: 3. In DNA, the CDR3 is TGTGCTAGTGGTTTAGACAGGGAATACAATGAGCAGTTCTTC. Translated, it gives CASGLDREYNEQFF.

The genes are TRBV6-2 or TRBV6-3 and TRBJ2-7, with 7 bases that match TRBD2. V lost 0 bases to trimming and J lost 4 bases; unmatched junction nucleotides: 12. CDR3 length: 17 amino acids. Germline values: CDR1 MNHEY, CDR2 SVGEGT. CDR3 in amino acids: CASSYSSRSSGNYEQYF. For the CDR3, the DNA is TGTGCCAGCAGTTACTCGAGTCGTTCTAGCGGCAATTACGAGCAGTACTTC.

The V gene is TRBV6-5, the J gene TRBJ2-3, with TRBD2 matching over 8 bases. CDR3 length: 14 amino acids. Germline loops: CDR1 MNHEY, CDR2 SVGAGI. Trimming at V came to 1 base and at J to 6 bases, leaving 3 bases not matched to a gene. Written as DNA, the CDR3 is TGTGCCAGCAGTTACTTCGGGGGGGAGGATACGCAGTATTTT. Residues: CASSYFGGEDTQYF.

The rearrangement links TRBV5-5 to TRBJ1-5, with 9 bases aligning to TRBD1. The CDR3 loop spans 15 amino acids. Germline assignment: CDR1 SGHKS and CDR2 YYEKEE (reference sequence). After removal of 3 bases from V and 2 bases from J, the junction contained 3 bases not matched to a gene. The CDR3 loop is CASSSDRGRNQPQHF. DNA of the CDR3: TGTGCCAGCAGCTCGGACAGGGGACGCAATCAGCCCCAGCATTTT.

J is TRBJ1-5 and V is TRBV19; the D gene is possibly TRBD1 (5 bases). The CDR3 contains 15 residues. CDR1 and CDR2 from the germline V gene are LNHDA and SQIVND (reference sequence). V lost 5 bases to trimming and J lost 0 bases, with 11 bases between them. The CDR3 protein is CASSAGTDSNQPQHF. The CDR3 nucleotides are TGTGCCAGTAGTGCCGGGACGGATAGCAATCAGCCCCAGCATTTT.

The rearrangement uses TRBV6-2 or TRBV6-3 and TRBJ1-1, with unresolved D. This CDR3 spans 12 amino acids. Trimming took 6 bases from V and 5 from J, leaving 10 bases between them. CDR1 and CDR2 from the germline V gene are MNHEY and SVGEGT. The CDR3 DNA follows: TGTGCCAGCAGCGGCCACCTGACTGAAGCTTTCTTT. Its protein is CASSGHLTEAFF.

This chain connects TRBV7-3 to TRBJ2-3, with unresolved D. Germline CDR1 and CDR2: SGHTA and FQGTGA. V was shortened by 2 bases and J by 2 bases, with 5 bases between the two germline ends. The CDR3 totals 13 residues. CDR3 sequence (DNA): TGTGCCAGCAGCTTAGGTACCACAGATACGCAGTATTTT. It yields the protein CASSLGTTDTQYF. Together with reference TRBV7-3 and TRBJ2-3, the CDR3 gives the full variable domain: GAGVSQTPSNKVTEKGKYVELRCDPISGHTALYWYRQSLGQGPEFLIYFQGTGAADDSGLPNDRFFAVRPEGSVSTLKIQRTERGDSAVYLCASSLGTTDTQYFGPGTRLTVL.

This chain uses TRBV7-2 with TRBJ2-5; no clear D gene. Germline V gene sequence: CDR1 SGHTA, CDR2 FQGNSA. V was cut by 0 bases and J by 0 bases, with 2 bases left in between. The CDR3 totals 13 residues. In DNA form, the CDR3 reads TGTGCCAGCAGCTTAGCGAACCAAGAGACCCAGTACTTC. Translated, it gives CASSLANQETQYF.

The gene calls are TRBV7-2 and TRBJ2-7, with TRBD2 matching 7 bases. This CDR3 is 14 amino acids long. J was trimmed by 3 bases and V by 7 bases; bases with no gene match: 9. The germline CDR1 and CDR2 sequences are SGHTA and FQGNSA. The CDR3 sequence: CASTPGGTNYEQYF. CDR3 nucleotides: TGTGCCAGCACCCCTGGGGGGACTAACTACGAGCAGTACTTC. The full variable domain, with the rest looked up from reference TRBV7-2 and TRBJ2-7, is GAGVSQSPSNKVTEKGKDVELRCDPISGHTALYWYRQSLGQGLEFLIYFQGNSAPDKSGLPSDRFSAERTGGSVSTLTIQRTQQEDSAVYLCASTPGGTNYEQYFGPGTRLTVT.

The rearrangement links TRBV6-5 to TRBJ1-3, with D hard to call. The CDR3 is made up of 12 amino acids. Trimming pared 4 bases from V and 2 bases from J, leaving 3 bases between. CDR1 MNHEY and CDR2 SVGAGI come from the germline V gene. The CDR3 sequence: CASSSPGNTIYF. CDR3 nucleotide sequence: TGTGCCAGCAGTTCTCCTGGAAACACCATATATTTT.